This TCR beta chain was identified in a study of T cell responses to AZD1222 COVID-19 vaccine. This clone was counted a single time. Its antigen is not identified. Study observations and caveats: Per reports, nearly half of all spike-specific TCRs target regions that are unmutated in variants. Repertoires were obtained solely post-peak T cell response. Two AZD1222 doses significantly raised spike-specific TCR breadth and depth over controls. Most donors were white British, females outnumbered males, and clonal diversity was possibly underestimated.

TCRdb keeps only in-frame clones here, not all; method: immunoSEQ multiplex PCR. The sample carries 150,000 to 190,000 clones, 90% to 95% recorded once. The CDR3 sequence is 13 residues long. Trimming removed 8 bases at V and 1 base at J, with 14 bases between. The germline V gene has CDR1 GTSNPN and CDR2 SVGIG (reference sequence). This sequence was found in an adult who received the AZD1222 COVID-19 vaccine. The sample in question was peripheral blood, obtained 28 days after the second AZD1222 dose. The chain is built from TRBV30 and TRBJ1-1; D is possibly TRBD1 (6 bases). The CDR3 sequence: CARTTQGNTEAFF. The CDR3 DNA reads as TGTGCCCGGACTACACAGGGGAACACTGAAGCTTTCTTT. Based on the CDR3 plus reference TRBV30 and TRBJ1-1, the full variable domain is SQTIHQWPATLVQPVGSPLSLECTVEGTSNPNLYWYRQAAGRGLQLLFYSVGIGQISSEVPQNLSASRPQDRQFILSSKKLLLSDSGFYLCARTTQGNTEAFFGQGTRLTVV.